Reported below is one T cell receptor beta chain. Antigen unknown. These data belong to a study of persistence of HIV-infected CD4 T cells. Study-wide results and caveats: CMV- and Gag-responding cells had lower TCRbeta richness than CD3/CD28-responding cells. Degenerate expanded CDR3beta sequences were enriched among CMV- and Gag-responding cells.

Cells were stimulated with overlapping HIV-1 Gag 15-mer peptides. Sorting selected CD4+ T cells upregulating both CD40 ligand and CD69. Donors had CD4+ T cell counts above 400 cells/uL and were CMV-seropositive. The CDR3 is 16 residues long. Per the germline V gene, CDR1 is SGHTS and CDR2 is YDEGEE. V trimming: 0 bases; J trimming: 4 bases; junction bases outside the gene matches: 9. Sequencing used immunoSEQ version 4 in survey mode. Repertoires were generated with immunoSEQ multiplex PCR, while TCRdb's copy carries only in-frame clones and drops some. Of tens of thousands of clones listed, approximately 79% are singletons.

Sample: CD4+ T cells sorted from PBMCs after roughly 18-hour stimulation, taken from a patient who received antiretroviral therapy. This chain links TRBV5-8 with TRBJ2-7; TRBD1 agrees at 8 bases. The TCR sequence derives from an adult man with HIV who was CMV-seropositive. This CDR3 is CASSLDSGTGIYEQYF. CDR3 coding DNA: TGTGCCAGCAGCTTGGACTCCGGGACAGGCATATACGAGCAGTACTTC.